The rows below give T cell receptor beta chains drawn from one sample of a study of cytomegalovirus exposure and HLA in healthy donors. Clones were read by immunoSEQ multiplex PCR, and TCRdb kept only the in-frame ones, dropping some. The sample has 150,000 to 250,000 clones, around three quarters seen once. The sequencing input was PBMCs. Every receptor here comes from a man younger than 40 in good health and CMV-seronegative. CDR3s include the opening cysteine and the closing phenylalanine or tryptophan.

15	TRBV28	TRBJ2-1	CASSVRLYSTNEQFF
14	TRBV5-1	TRBJ2-5	CASSSTSRQETQYF
15	TRBV6-5	TRBJ1-6	CASSLGGIPNSPLHF
15	TRBV5-6	TRBJ1-6	CASSLGRDRNSPLHF
14	TRBV27	TRBJ1-2	CASRDTGDTYGYTF
11	TRBV27	TRBJ2-7	CASSTGQAQYF
10	TRBV2	TRBJ1-2	CASRAWGYTF
13	TRBV11-2	TRBJ1-6	CASSLARNSPLHF
14	TRBV28	TRBJ1-1	CASSFLPQNTEAFF
14	TRBV18	TRBJ2-7	CASSPRDSSYEQYF
14	TRBV7-9	TRBJ2-1	CASSFPTGSNEQFF
15	TRBV6-5	TRBJ1-4	CASRIAGTGGEKLFF
14	TRBV19	TRBJ1-1	CASSHPKRYAEAFF
14	TRBV6-1	TRBJ2-7	CASIPGGGTYEQYF
16	TRBV30	TRBJ2-7	CAWSEGLAAYSYKQYF
17	TRBV25-1	TRBJ2-1	CASSSTPGTGSYNEQFF
16	TRBV5-1	TRBJ2-3	CASSPGLAGEKDTQYF
15	TRBV6-5	TRBJ2-2	CASSRGTGDTGELFF
12	TRBV28	TRBJ1-2	CASMPRVYGYTF
15	TRBV28	TRBJ1-3	CASSPLTDSGNTIYF
17	TRBV27	TRBJ2-3	CASSFRRRTGGADTQYF
18	TRBV1	TRBJ2-2	CTSSHLNGFREYTGELFF
13	TRBV7-3	TRBJ2-5	CASSRGGQETQYF
17	TRBV28	TRBJ2-3	CASSPTLSGSWTDTQYF
16	TRBV5-1	TRBJ1-6	CASSLSQGGNNSPLHF
16	TRBV5-1	TRBJ1-1	CASSWGGTGVRTEAFF